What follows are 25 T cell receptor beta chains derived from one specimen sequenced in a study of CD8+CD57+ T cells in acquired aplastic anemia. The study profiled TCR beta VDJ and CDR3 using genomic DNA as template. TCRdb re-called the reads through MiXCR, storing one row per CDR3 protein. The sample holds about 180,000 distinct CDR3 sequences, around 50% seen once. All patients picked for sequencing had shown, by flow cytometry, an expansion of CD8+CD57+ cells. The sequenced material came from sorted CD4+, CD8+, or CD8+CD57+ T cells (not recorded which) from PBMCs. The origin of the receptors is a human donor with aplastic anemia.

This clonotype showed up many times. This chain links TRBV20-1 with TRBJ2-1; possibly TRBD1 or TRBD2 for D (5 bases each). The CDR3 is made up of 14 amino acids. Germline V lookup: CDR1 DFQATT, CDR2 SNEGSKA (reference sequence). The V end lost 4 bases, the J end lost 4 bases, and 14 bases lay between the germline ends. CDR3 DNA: TGCAGTGCTAAAACCGGGACCCTATACAATGAGCAGTTCTTC. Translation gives CSAKTGTLYNEQFF.

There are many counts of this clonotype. Written as DNA, the CDR3 is TGTGCCACCAGTGACCCCACCTTAGCCCGCGAGCAGTTCTTC. It translates to CATSDPTLAREQFF. This chain connects TRBV24-1 to TRBJ2-1; D unresolved. Germline-derived CDR1 and CDR2 are KGHDR and SFDVKD. V was pared by 4 bases and J by 10 bases, with 16 bases between. The CDR3 length is 14 residues.

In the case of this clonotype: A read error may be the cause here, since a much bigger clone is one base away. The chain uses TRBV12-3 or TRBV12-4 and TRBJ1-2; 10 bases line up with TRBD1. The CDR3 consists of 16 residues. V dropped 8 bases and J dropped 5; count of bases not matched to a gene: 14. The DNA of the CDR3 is TGTGCCAGCGCCGGGCCCCACCGGGACAGGGGATATGGCTACACCTTC. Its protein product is CASAGPHRDRGYGYTF.

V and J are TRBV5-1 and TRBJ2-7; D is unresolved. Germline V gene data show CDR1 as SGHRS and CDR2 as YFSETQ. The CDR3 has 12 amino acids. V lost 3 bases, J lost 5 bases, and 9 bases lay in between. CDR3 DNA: TGCGCCAGCAGCTCCGATACCCACGAGCAGTACTTC. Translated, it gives CASSSDTHEQYF.

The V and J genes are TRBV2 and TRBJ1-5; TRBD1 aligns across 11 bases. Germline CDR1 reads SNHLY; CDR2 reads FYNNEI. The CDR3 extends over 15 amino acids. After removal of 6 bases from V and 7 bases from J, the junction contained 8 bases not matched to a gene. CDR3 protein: CASRRDRGERQPQHF. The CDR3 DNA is TGTGCCAGCAGGCGGGACAGGGGGGAACGGCAGCCCCAGCATTTT.

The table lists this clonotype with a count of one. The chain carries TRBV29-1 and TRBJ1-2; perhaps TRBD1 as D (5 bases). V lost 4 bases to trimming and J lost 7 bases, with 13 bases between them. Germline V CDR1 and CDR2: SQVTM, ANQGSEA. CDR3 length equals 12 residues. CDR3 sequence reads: CSVVVGAGGYTF. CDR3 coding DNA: TGCAGCGTTGTAGTTGGGGCGGGTGGCTACACCTTC.

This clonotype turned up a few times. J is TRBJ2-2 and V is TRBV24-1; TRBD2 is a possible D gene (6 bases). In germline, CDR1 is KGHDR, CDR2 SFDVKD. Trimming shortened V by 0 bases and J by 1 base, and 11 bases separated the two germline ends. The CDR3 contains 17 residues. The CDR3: CATSDLGTGENTGELFF. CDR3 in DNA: TGTGCCACCAGTGATTTGGGTACGGGGGAGAACACCGGGGAGCTGTTTTTT.

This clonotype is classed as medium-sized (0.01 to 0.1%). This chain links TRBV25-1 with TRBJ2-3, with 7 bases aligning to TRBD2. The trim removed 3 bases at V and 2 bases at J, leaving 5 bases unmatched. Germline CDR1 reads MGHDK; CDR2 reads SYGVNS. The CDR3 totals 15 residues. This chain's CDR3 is CASSDTGRVTDTQYF. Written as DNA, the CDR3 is TGTGCCAGCAGTGATACGGGGAGGGTCACAGATACGCAGTATTTT.

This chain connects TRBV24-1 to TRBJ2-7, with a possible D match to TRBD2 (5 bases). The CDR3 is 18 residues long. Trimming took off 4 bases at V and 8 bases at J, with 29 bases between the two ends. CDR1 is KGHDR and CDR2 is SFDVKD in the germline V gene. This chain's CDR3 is CATSDPSDITLPTTKQYF. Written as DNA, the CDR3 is TGTGCCACCAGTGACCCCTCGGATATCACTCTGCCGACTACGAAGCAGTACTTC.

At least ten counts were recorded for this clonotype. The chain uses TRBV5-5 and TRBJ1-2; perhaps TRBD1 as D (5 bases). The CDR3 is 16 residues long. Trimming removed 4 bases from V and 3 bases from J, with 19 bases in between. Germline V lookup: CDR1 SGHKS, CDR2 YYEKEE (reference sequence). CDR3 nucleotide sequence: TGTGCCAGCAGCGATTTTCTGCGAGGGACCGACTATGGCTACACCTTC. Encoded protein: CASSDFLRGTDYGYTF.

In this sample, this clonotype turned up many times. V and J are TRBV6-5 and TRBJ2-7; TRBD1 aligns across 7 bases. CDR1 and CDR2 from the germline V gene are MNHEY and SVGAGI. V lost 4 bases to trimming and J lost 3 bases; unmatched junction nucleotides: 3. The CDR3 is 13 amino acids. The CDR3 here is CASSSPGGYEQYF. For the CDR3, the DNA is TGTGCCAGCAGTTCCCCAGGGGGCTACGAGCAGTACTTC.

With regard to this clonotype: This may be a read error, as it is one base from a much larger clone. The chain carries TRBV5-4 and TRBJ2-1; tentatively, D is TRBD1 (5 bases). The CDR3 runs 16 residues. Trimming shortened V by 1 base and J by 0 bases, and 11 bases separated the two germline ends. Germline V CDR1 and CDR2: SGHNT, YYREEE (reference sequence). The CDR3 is CASSLSETASYNEQFF. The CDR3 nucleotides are TGTGCCAGCAGCTTGTCCGAGACAGCCTCCTACAATGAGCAGTTCTTC.

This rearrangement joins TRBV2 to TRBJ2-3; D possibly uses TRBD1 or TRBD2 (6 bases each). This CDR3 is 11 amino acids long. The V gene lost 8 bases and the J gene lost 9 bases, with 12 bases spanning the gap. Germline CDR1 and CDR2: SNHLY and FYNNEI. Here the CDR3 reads CASPLGGTQYF. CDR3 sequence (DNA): TGTGCCAGCCCTTTAGGGGGGACGCAGTATTTT.

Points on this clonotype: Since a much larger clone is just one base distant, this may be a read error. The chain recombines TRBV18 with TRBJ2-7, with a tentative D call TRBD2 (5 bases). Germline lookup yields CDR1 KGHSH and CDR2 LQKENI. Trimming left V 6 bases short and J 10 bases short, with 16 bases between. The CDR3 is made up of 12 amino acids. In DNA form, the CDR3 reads TGTGCCAGCTCTACGGCGGTGGAGGACCAGTACTTC. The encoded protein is CASSTAVEDQYF.

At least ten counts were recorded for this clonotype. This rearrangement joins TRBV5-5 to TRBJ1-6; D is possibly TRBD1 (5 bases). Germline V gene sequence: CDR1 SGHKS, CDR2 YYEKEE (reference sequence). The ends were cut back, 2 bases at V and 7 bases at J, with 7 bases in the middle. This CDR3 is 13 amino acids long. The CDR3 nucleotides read TGTGCCAGCAGCTTCCAGGGAAATTCACCCCTCCACTTT. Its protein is CASSFQGNSPLHF.

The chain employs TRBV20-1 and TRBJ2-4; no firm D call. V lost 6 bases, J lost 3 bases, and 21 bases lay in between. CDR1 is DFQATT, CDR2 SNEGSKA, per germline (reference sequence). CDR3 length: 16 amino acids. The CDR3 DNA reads TGCAGTGCGCAAACGAGCCGTCTAGTAGGCAAAAACATTCAGTACTTC. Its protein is CSAQTSRLVGKNIQYF.

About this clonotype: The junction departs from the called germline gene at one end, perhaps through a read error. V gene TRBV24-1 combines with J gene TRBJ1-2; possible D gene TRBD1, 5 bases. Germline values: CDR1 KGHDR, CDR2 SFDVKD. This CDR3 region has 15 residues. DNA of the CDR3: TGTGCCACCAGTGGGCGGGCCCAGGGATCTGGAGGGTACCCCTTC. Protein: CATSGRAQGSGGYPF.

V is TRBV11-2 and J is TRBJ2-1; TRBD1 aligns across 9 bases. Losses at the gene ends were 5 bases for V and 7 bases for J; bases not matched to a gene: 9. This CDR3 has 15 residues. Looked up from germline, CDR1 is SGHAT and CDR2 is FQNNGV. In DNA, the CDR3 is TGTGCCAGCAGCGTCCGGGACAGGGAGGATAATGAGCAGTTCTTC. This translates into CASSVRDREDNEQFF.

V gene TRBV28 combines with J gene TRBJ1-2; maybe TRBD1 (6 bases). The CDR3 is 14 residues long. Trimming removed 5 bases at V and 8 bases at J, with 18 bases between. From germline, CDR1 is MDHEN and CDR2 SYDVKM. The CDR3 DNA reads TGTGCCAGCAGTAAACAGGGTGCTGTAGGAGGCTACACCTTC. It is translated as CASSKQGAVGGYTF.

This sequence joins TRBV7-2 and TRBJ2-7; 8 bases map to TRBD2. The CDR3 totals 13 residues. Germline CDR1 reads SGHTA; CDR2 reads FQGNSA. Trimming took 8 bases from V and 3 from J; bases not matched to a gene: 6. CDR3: CASRRGGFYEQYF. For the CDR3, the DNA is TGTGCCAGCCGTCGGGGGGGTTTCTACGAGCAGTACTTC.

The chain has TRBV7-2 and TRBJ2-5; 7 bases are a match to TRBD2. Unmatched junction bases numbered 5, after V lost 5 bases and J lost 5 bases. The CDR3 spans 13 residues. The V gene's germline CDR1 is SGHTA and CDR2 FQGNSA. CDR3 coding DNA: TGTGCCAGCAGCACCTGGCGGGAGGAGACCCAGTACTTC. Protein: CASSTWREETQYF. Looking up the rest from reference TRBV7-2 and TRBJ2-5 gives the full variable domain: GAGVSQSPSNKVTEKGKDVELRCDPISGHTALYWYRQSLGQGLEFLIYFQGNSAPDKSGLPSDRFSAERTGGSVSTLTIQRTQQEDSAVYLCASSTWREETQYFGPGTRLLVL.

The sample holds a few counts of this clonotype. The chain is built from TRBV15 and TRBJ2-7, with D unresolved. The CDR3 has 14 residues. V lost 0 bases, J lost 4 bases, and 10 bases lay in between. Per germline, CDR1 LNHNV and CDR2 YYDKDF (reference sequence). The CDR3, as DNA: TGTGCCACCAGCAGAGATTTTGGAAAGTACGAGCAGTACTTC. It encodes CATSRDFGKYEQYF.

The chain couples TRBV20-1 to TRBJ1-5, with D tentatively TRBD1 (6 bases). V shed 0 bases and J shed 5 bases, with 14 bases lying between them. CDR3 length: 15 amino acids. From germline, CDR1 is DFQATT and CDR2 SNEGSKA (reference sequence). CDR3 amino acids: CSARDWNREHQPQHF. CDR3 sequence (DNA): TGCAGTGCTAGAGATTGGAACAGGGAGCATCAGCCCCAGCATTTT.

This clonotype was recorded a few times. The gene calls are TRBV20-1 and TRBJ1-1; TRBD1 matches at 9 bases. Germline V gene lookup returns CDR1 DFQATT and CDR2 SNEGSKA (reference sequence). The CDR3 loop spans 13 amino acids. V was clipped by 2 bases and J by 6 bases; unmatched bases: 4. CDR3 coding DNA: TGCAGTGCTAGACGGACAGGGGAGGCTGAAGCTTTCTTT. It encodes CSARRTGEAEAFF.

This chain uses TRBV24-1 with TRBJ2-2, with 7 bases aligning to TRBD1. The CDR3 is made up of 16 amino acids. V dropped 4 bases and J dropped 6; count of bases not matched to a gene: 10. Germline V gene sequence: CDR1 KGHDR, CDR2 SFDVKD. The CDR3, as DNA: TGTGCCACCAGTGACCAGACACAGGGGAGATCCGGGGAGCTGTTTTTT. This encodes CATSDQTQGRSGELFF.